This TCR beta chain derives from a study of blood T cell repertoires in COVID-19. CDR3 size: 15 residues. Per the germline V gene, CDR1 is SGHAT and CDR2 is FQDESV (reference sequence). The ends lost 5 bases at V and 6 bases at J; junction bases unmatched: 5. Only in-frame clones appear in the TCRdb table, and some are missing; sequencing was by immunoSEQ multiplex PCR. The sample lists about 350,000 clones; approximately 89% were seen once. The specimen sequenced was peripheral blood. This chain connects TRBV11-1 to TRBJ1-6; 9 positions agree with TRBD1. The clonotype originates from an older woman with COVID-19, enrolled during active disease. The CDR3 sequence is CASSRDRAPNSPLHF. The CDR3 DNA is TGTGCCAGCAGCCGGGACAGGGCCCCTAATTCACCCCTCCACTTT.